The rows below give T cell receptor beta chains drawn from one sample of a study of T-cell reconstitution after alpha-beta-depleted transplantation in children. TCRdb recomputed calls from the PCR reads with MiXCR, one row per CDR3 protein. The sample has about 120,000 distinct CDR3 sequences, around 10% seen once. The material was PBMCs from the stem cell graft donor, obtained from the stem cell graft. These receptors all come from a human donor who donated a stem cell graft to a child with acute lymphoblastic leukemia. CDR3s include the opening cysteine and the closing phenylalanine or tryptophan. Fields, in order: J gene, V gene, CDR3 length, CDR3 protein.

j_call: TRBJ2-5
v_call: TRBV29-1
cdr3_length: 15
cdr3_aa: CSVPGGGGTQETQYF

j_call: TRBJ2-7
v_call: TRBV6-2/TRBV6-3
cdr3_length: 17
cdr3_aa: CASSYSSVGVISYEQYF

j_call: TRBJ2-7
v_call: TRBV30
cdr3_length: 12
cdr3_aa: CAWSVVGDEQYF

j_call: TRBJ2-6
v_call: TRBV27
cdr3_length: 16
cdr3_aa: CASSFTGRSGANVLTF

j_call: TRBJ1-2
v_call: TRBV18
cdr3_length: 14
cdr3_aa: CASSRDSTNYGYTF

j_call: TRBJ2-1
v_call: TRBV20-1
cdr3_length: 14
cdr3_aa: CSASGAGAINEQFF

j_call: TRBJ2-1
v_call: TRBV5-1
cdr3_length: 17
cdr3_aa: CASSYGVGQSSYNEQFF

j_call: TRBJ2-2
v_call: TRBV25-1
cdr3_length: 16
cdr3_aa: CASSAAGQGLKGELFF

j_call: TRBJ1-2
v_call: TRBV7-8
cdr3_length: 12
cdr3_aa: CASSLGPDGYTF

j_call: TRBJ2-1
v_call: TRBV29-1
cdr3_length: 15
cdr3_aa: CSVPPREGRYNEQFF

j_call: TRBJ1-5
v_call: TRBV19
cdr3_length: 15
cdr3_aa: CASELRQGGNQPQHF

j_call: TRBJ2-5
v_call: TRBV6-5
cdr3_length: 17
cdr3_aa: CASSYSRTGAYEETQYF

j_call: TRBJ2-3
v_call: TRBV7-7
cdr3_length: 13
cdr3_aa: CASSLARQDTQYF

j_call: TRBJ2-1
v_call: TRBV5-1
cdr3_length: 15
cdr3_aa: CASSLELAVDLAQFF

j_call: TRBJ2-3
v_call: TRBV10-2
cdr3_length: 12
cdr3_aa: CASSERRDTQYF

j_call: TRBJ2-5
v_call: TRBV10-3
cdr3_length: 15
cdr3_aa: CAISLSGDPGETQYF

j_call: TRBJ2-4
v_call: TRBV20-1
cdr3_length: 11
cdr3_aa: CSATSGNIQYF

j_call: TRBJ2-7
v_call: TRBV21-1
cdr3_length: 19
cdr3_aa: CASSTSRTSASPGAYEQYF

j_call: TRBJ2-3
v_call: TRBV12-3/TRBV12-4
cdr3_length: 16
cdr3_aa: CASSWRSQGSTDTQYF

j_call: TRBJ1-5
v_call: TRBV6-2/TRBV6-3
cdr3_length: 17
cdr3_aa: CASSQDTGGHRGQPQHF

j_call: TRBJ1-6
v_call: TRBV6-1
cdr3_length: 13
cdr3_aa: CATLRGDNSPLHF

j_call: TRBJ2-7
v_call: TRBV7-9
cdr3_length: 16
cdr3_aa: CASSLGWTAFGYEQYF

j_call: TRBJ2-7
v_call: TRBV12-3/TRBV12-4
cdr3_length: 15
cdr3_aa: CASSLLQGGLSEQYF

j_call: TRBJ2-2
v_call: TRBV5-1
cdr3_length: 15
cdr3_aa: CASSLVAGRNGELFF

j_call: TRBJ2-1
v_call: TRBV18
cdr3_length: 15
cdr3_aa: CASSPLKSVFNEQFF

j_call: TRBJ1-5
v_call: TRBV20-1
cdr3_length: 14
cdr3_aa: CSARVGGGRQPQHF

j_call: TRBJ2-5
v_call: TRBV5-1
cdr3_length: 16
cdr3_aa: CASSPRTSGGEETQYF

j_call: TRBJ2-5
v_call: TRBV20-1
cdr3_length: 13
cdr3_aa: CSARGLVGETQYF

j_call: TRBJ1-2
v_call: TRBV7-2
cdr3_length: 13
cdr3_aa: CASSLGTVWGYTF

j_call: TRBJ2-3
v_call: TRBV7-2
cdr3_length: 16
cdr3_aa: CASKIPGSLTWDTQYF

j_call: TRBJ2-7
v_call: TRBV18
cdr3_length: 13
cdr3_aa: CASSPGTSYEQYF

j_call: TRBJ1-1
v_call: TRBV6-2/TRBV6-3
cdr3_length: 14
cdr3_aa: CASGPRRQNTEAFF

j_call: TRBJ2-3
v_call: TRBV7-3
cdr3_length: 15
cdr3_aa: CASSEGRAVLDTQYF

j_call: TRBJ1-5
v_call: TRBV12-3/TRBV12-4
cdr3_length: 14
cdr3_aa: CASSFAGANQPQHF

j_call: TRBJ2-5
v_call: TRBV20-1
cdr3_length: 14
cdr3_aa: CSARGQGRLETQYF

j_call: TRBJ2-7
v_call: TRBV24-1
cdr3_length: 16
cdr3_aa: CATSDAGTSGEYEQYF

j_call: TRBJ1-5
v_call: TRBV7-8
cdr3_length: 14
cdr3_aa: CASNEATDNQPQHF

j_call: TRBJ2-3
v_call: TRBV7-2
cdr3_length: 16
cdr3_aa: CASSLVLAGATDTQYF

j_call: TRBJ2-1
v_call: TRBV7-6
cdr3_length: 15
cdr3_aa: CASSLGGGMGNEQFF

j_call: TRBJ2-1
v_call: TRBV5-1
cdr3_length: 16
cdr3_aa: CASSGDGSPTYNEQFF

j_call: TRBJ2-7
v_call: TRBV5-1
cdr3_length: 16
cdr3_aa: CASSLGEGTGSYEQYF

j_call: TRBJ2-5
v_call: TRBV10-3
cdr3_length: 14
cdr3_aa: CAISGDRGQETQYF

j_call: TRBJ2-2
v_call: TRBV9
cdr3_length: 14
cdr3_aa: CASSVQELAGELFF

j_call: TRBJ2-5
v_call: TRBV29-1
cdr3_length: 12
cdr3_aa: CSVSGGEETQYF